Presented here are 5 T cell receptor beta chains from one specimen sequenced in a study of T cell changes during pregnancy in multiple sclerosis. Data came from immunoSEQ multiplex PCR; TCRdb stores just in-frame clones and leaves some out. This sample yields some 74,000 clones, of which approximately 92% are seen a single time; roughly 3.9% belongs to the top ten. The sample in question was peripheral blood, obtained after pregnancy. These receptors came from a female donor in good health, enrolled as a control in a pregnancy study.

The chain carries TRBV4-2 and TRBJ2-3, with 7 bases matching TRBD1. The J segment lost 0 bases and the V segment lost 5 bases, leaving 5 bases of the junction unmatched. The V gene's germline CDR1 is LGHNA and CDR2 YNFKEQ. The CDR3 length is 15 residues. Here the CDR3 DNA reads TGTGCCAGCAGCTCCCACAGGGGAAGCACAGATACGCAGTATTTT. This encodes CASSSHRGSTDTQYF.

The chain has TRBV4-1 and TRBJ2-3; 9 positions match TRBD2. After removal of 4 bases from V and 3 bases from J, the junction contained 8 bases not matched to a gene. Per germline, CDR1 MGHRA and CDR2 YSYEKL. This CDR3 is 16 amino acids long. CDR3 residues: CASSPSQSGGTDTQYF. As DNA, the CDR3 is TGCGCCAGCAGCCCGAGTCAGAGCGGGGGGACAGATACGCAGTATTTT.

The rearrangement joins TRBV4-1 to TRBJ2-3; no definite D call. Trimming took off 1 base at V and 3 bases at J, with 8 bases between the two ends. The CDR3 totals 14 residues. Per the germline V gene, CDR1 is MGHRA and CDR2 is YSYEKL. The CDR3 protein is CASSQAGWTDTQYF. For the CDR3, the DNA is TGCGCCAGCAGCCAAGCAGGCTGGACAGATACGCAGTATTTT.

V usage is TRBV19 and J usage is TRBJ2-1, with TRBD2 matching over 13 bases. The CDR3 runs to 15 residues. With 2 bases clipped from V and 9 bases from J, the junction kept 4 bases outside the gene matches. Per the germline V gene, CDR1 is LNHDA and CDR2 is SQIVND (reference sequence). The DNA of the CDR3 is TGTGCCAGTAGTATACTCGGACTAGCGGGAGTTGAGCAGTTCTTC. It is translated as CASSILGLAGVEQFF.

This clone was seen a single time. This chain links TRBV9 with TRBJ2-1, with TRBD2 matching over 13 bases. V lost 4 bases, J lost 7 bases, and 5 bases stayed unmatched. This CDR3 is built from 15 residues. Germline lookup yields CDR1 SGDLS and CDR2 YYNGEE. CDR3 amino acids: CASSPWTSGSNEQFF. CDR3 DNA: TGTGCCAGCAGCCCCTGGACTAGCGGGAGTAATGAGCAGTTCTTC.